This record looks at one TCR beta chain sequence and its context. This sample was included in a study of technical replicates of blood from a few donors. Assay: immunoSEQ multiplex PCR; the TCRdb copy retains only in-frame clones and omits some. The sample carries roughly 14,000 clones, 80% to 90% recorded once. Germline CDR1 and CDR2: SGHRS and YFSETQ. The CDR3 runs to 15 residues. Trimming shortened V by 0 bases and J by 5 bases, and 12 bases separated the two germline ends. This receptor was identified in a human donor in good health. The rearrangement links TRBV5-1 to TRBJ2-1, with D perhaps matching TRBD2 (5 bases). The sample was PBMCs. CDR3 region: CASSLGTGRDNEQFF. The CDR3 DNA follows: TGCGCCAGCAGCTTGGGGACTGGGAGAGACAATGAGCAGTTCTTC. The full variable domain, in which reference TRBV5-1 and TRBJ2-1 provide the parts outside the CDR3, is KAGVTQTPRYLIKTRGQQVTLSCSPISGHRSVSWYQQTPGQGLQFLFEYFSETQRNKGNFPGRFSGRQFSNSRSEMNVSTLELGDSALYLCASSLGTGRDNEQFFGPGTRLTVL.